These 24 T cell receptor beta chains were all obtained from the same sample, sequenced in a study of pediatric ulcerative colitis. Rectal tissue came from one to two pinch biopsies taken at colonoscopy. Clones were sequenced by immunoSEQ multiplex PCR, and TCRdb holds only the in-frame ones, with some missing. Here the sample spans about 35,000 clones, roughly three quarters being singletons. The sequenced sample consisted of gut tissue. Source of these receptors: a boy between 10 and 17 years old with mild ulcerative colitis.

The chain has TRBV27 and TRBJ2-1; D is ambiguous. This CDR3 has 15 residues. CDR1 is MNHEY and CDR2 is SMNVEV in the germline V gene (reference sequence). The germline V and J ends were trimmed by 2 bases and 0 bases, with 8 bases remaining between them. CDR3 amino acids: CASSLKGYSYNEQFF. As DNA, the CDR3 is TGTGCCAGCAGTTTAAAGGGCTACTCCTACAATGAGCAGTTCTTC.

The chain is built from TRBV11-3 and TRBJ1-2; possible D gene TRBD1, 6 bases. Between the trimmed V and J ends, which lost 9 bases and 7 bases, there was a span of 21 bases. This CDR3 contains 14 residues. Germline assignment: CDR1 SGHNT and CDR2 YENEEA. The CDR3 reads CASPFDRPLGGYTF. For the CDR3, the DNA is TGTGCCAGTCCTTTCGACAGGCCATTGGGTGGCTACACCTTC.

The chain is built from TRBV9 and TRBJ1-1, with D tentatively TRBD1 (5 bases). The CDR3 is made up of 14 amino acids. V dropped 0 bases and J dropped 2 bases, with 8 bases sitting between them. Germline values: CDR1 SGDLS, CDR2 YYNGEE. CDR3 protein: CASSVGQLNTEAFF. CDR3 sequence (DNA): TGTGCCAGCAGCGTAGGACAGCTCAACACTGAAGCTTTCTTT.

The chain has TRBV29-1 and TRBJ2-7; either TRBD1 or TRBD2 may fit D (5 bases each). The CDR3 consists of 15 residues. Trimming took 0 bases from V and 4 from J, leaving 16 bases between them. Germline loops: CDR1 SQVTM, CDR2 ANQGSEA. CDR3 residues: CSVEDQRGRGYEQYF. As DNA, the CDR3 is TGCAGCGTTGAAGATCAACGGGGCCGAGGTTACGAGCAGTACTTC.

The chain couples TRBV5-4 to TRBJ1-2, with 10 nucleotides matching TRBD1. Germline V gene lookup returns CDR1 SGHNT and CDR2 YYREEE (reference sequence). The V and J ends lost 3 bases and 8 bases, in that order; junction bases with no gene match: 13. The CDR3 runs 16 residues. CDR3 DNA sequence: TGTGCCAGCAGCTCTAACCCGGGACAGGGGTTTATGGGCTACACCTTC. Translating gives CASSSNPGQGFMGYTF.

The V and J genes are TRBV5-8 and TRBJ2-3; no firm D call. Germline V CDR1 and CDR2: SGHTS, YDEGEE. The CDR3 is 13 residues long. V lost 0 bases, J lost 6 bases, and 8 bases lay in between. CDR3 coding DNA: TGTGCCAGCAGCTTGGCTGAGATGGATACGCAGTATTTT. It is translated as CASSLAEMDTQYF.

This clone showed up just once. The gene calls are TRBV11-3 and TRBJ2-7, with 9 bases identical to TRBD1. The CDR3 consists of 14 residues. Germline lookup yields CDR1 SGHNT and CDR2 YENEEA. The ends lost 3 bases at V and 1 base at J; junction bases unmatched: 1. CDR3: CASSLGTGSYEQYF. The CDR3 region has the DNA TGTGCCAGCAGCTTGGGGACAGGGTCCTACGAGCAGTACTTC.

CDR3 sequence (DNA): TGCGCCAGCAGAGCAGGGCTGGACACTGAAGCTTTCTTT. Amino acids: CASRAGLDTEAFF. The V call is TRBV10-1, the J call TRBJ1-1; maybe TRBD1 (5 bases). V lost 6 bases, J lost 3 bases, and 11 bases lay in between. CDR1 and CDR2 from the germline V gene are WNHNN and SYGVQD (reference sequence). This CDR3 has 13 residues.

The rearrangement uses TRBV2 and TRBJ1-5, with TRBD1 matching over 7 bases. V shed 7 bases, J shed 4 bases, and the junction held 10 bases outside the gene matches. CDR1 and CDR2 (germline): SNHLY, FYNNEI. CDR3 length: 15 amino acids. The CDR3 loop is CASTYTGERNQPQHF. CDR3 nucleotides: TGTGCCAGCACCTACACAGGGGAGAGAAATCAGCCCCAGCATTTT.

V gene TRBV5-1 combines with J gene TRBJ2-3; D may be TRBD2 (5 bases). Trimming shortened V by 0 bases and J by 0 bases, and 11 bases separated the two germline ends. CDR1 and CDR2 from the germline V gene are SGHRS and YFSETQ. The CDR3 has 16 amino acids. The CDR3 loop reads CASSLVLDSSTDTQYF. The CDR3 nucleotides are TGCGCCAGCAGCTTGGTACTAGATTCTAGCACAGATACGCAGTATTTT.

This clone has only one observation. The CDR3 is CASSLSLAGSSYEQYF. CDR3 DNA: TGCGCCAGCAGCTTGTCGCTAGCGGGGTCCTCCTACGAGCAGTACTTC. The chain has TRBV5-1 and TRBJ2-7, with 9 bases fitting TRBD2. This CDR3 has 16 amino acids. Germline values: CDR1 SGHRS, CDR2 YFSETQ. V trimming: 1 base; J trimming: 0 bases; junction bases outside the gene matches: 5.

The chain couples TRBV6-5 to TRBJ1-1; D gene unclear. The CDR3 spans 15 residues. CDR1 is MNHEY and CDR2 is SVGAGI in the germline V gene. The V and J ends lost 2 bases and 0 bases respectively, with 10 bases between them. CDR3 in amino acids: CASSYARQLNTEAFF. The CDR3 nucleotides are TGTGCCAGCAGTTACGCTAGGCAGCTGAACACTGAAGCTTTCTTT.

V is TRBV9 and J is TRBJ2-3, with a weak D call TRBD2 (7 bases). The CDR3 covers 14 residues. Trimming took off 2 bases at V and 4 bases at J, with 11 bases between the two ends. CDR1 is SGDLS, CDR2 YYNGEE, per germline. The CDR3 protein is CASSVRGAPDTQYF. The CDR3 nucleotides read TGTGCCAGCAGCGTTCGGGGGGCCCCAGATACGCAGTATTTT.

This clone was picked up one time. The V and J genes are TRBV19 and TRBJ1-2, with a tentative D call TRBD1 (6 bases). This CDR3 comprises 14 residues. The germline gives CDR1 LNHDA, CDR2 SQIVND (reference sequence). The germline V and J ends were trimmed by 8 bases and 8 bases, with 21 bases remaining between them. CDR3: CASENRAYGGGYTF. CDR3 nucleotide sequence: TGTGCCAGTGAGAACAGGGCCTACGGGGGAGGCTACACCTTC.

This chain connects TRBV5-8 to TRBJ2-7; TRBD2 matches at 7 bases. J gave up 5 bases and V 3 bases, and 5 bases lay outside the gene matches. Germline V lookup: CDR1 SGHTS, CDR2 YDEGEE. The CDR3 length is 13 residues. This CDR3 reads CASSWLRGDEQYF. Written as DNA, the CDR3 is TGTGCCAGCAGCTGGCTCCGGGGGGACGAGCAGTACTTC.

For the CDR3, the DNA is TGTGCCAGCAGTGAGGCAGGGGTATACACTGAAGCTTTCTTT. Translated, it gives CASSEAGVYTEAFF. V gene TRBV2 combines with J gene TRBJ1-1; perhaps TRBD1 as D (6 bases). The length of the CDR3 is 14 residues. Per the germline V gene, CDR1 is SNHLY and CDR2 is FYNNEI. V lost 3 bases and J 3 bases, leaving 11 bases between the germline ends.

This chain links TRBV5-1 with TRBJ1-1, with TRBD1 identical over 8 bases. The CDR3 sequence is 14 residues long. Losses at the gene ends were 4 bases for V and 3 bases for J; bases not matched to a gene: 5. The V gene's germline CDR1 is SGHRS and CDR2 YFSETQ. CDR3 in amino acids: CASSGRTGYTEAFF. The CDR3 DNA reads as TGCGCCAGCAGCGGACGGACAGGGTACACTGAAGCTTTCTTT.

This clone was detected only a few times. The gene calls are TRBV19 and TRBJ2-5; 7 nucleotides line up with TRBD2. This CDR3 comprises 15 residues. V shed 3 bases and J 7 bases; nucleotides not matched to a gene: 11. Germline CDR1 LNHDA, CDR2 SQIVND (reference sequence). CDR3 sequence (DNA): TGTGCCAGTAGTATCTGGAGCGGGGCCGAGGGGACCCAGTACTTC. Translation gives CASSIWSGAEGTQYF.

The chain is built from TRBV4-1 and TRBJ1-2; D unclear. Deletions cut 1 base from V and 3 bases from J, with 12 bases between. The CDR3 is made up of 15 amino acids. Germline CDR1 is MGHRA and CDR2 is YSYEKL. The CDR3 coding sequence is TGCGCCAGCAGCCAAGTCAGTAGGGATCACTATGGCTACACCTTC. Translated, it gives CASSQVSRDHYGYTF.

The rearrangement uses TRBV30 and TRBJ1-2, with D unresolved. The CDR3 is made up of 13 amino acids. Trimming removed 0 bases from V and 4 bases from J, with 9 bases in between. Germline-derived CDR1 and CDR2 are GTSNPN and SVGIG (reference sequence). The CDR3: CAWSVSRIYGYTF. The CDR3 region has the DNA TGTGCCTGGAGTGTAAGCCGAATCTATGGCTACACCTTC.

The chain joins TRBV19 to TRBJ1-6; TRBD1 matches 8 bases. J lost 11 bases, V lost 1 base, and 10 bases had no gene match. Germline V gene lookup returns CDR1 LNHDA and CDR2 SQIVND (reference sequence). The length of the CDR3 is 16 residues. CDR3 protein: CASSIVGQGYYTPLHF. The CDR3 nucleotides read TGTGCCAGTAGTATAGTTGGACAGGGCTATTATACACCCCTCCACTTT.

V usage is TRBV14 and J usage is TRBJ1-1; D may be TRBD1 (5 bases). CDR3 length: 14 residues. V was clipped by 4 bases and J by 0 bases, with 9 bases between them. CDR1 and CDR2 from the germline V gene are SGHDN and FVKESK. The CDR3 nucleotides are TGTGCCAGCAGCCTTCGCAGGGTGAACACTGAAGCTTTCTTT. Translating it yields CASSLRRVNTEAFF.

V and J are TRBV5-6 and TRBJ1-3; D might be TRBD1 (6 bases). Germline V lookup: CDR1 SGHDT, CDR2 YYEEEE. The CDR3 extends over 12 amino acids. Trimming took 3 bases from V and 7 from J, leaving 8 bases between them. CDR3 amino acids: CASSSGQNTIYF. The CDR3 region has the DNA TGTGCCAGCAGCTCCGGACAGAACACCATATATTTT. The variable domain in full, with the rest retrieved from reference TRBV5-6 and TRBJ1-3, is DAGVTQSPTHLIKTRGQQVTLRCSPKSGHDTVSWYQQALGQGPQFIFQYYEEEERQRGNFPDRFSGHQFPNYSSELNVNALLLGDSALYLCASSSGQNTIYFGEGSWLTVV.

V and J are TRBV4-1 and TRBJ2-6, with D perhaps being TRBD1 or TRBD2 (6 bases each). CDR3 size: 18 residues. Trimming stripped 0 bases from V and 0 bases from J, with 12 bases between. The V gene's germline CDR1 is MGHRA and CDR2 YSYEKL. CDR3 protein: CASSQDGGWASGANVLTF. CDR3 nucleotides: TGCGCCAGCAGCCAAGACGGGGGCTGGGCCTCTGGGGCCAACGTCCTGACTTTC.